The entry below describes one T cell receptor beta chain. This clone was counted a single time. It lacks a known antigen. No much larger clone is present one base from it, and per-base qualities are unavailable. At diagnosis, peripheral blood, uninvolved tumor-adjacent lung and tumor were collected and stored as a combination of fresh-frozen and FFPE material. For TCR repertoire profiling, blood samples were analyzed in the form of peripheral blood mononuclear cells. V and J lose 3 bases and 9 bases, and a span of 12 bases separates them. The germline V gene provides CDR1 KGHSH and CDR2 LQKENI. The CDR3, from cysteine to phenylalanine, totals 13 residues. Only the CDR3 region is kept as DNA, spanning 39 bases read in frame from base 1. TCR beta CDR3 regions were sequenced from DNA using the immunoSEQ Assay. On the authors' methods: To compute T cell density, TCR beta template counts were normalized to usable DNA, which was estimated by amplifying housekeeping genes. Using the preseqR package, richness was estimated by extrapolating to 120,000 templates for tissue samples and 400,000 templates for PBMC samples. Clonality was taken to be one minus Pielou's evenness. Tissue-enriched TCRs were identified through differential abundance testing performed on productive amino-acid clonotypes, with a minimum total count of 5 and an alpha of 0.1. The Jaccard Index and the Morisita Overlap Index were used to measure how much the repertoires overlapped between compartments. GLIPH grouped TCR beta CDR3s together with public tetramer-defined viral CDR3s, and a viral motif had to include at least three viral sequences and show V-gene enrichment. Here the immuneACCESS table is served through TCRdb, limited to in-frame sequences with V and J called. Missing clones are a known gap in these copies; in checked studies unresolved V genes cover under half, and the rest lacks a known reason. The V and J calls and clone size are taken from that table; D and trimming were inferred from the DNA. This sample lists around 33,000 clones; about four fifths were detected once. Roughly 17% of the sample belongs to the ten largest clones.

This entry comes from a study of T cells in localized non-small cell lung cancer (dated by TCRdb to 2018 to 2020). About the full investigation: The study examined T cell repertoires in 236 patients with early-stage NSCLC and compared tumors with uninvolved tumor-adjacent lungs. All 220 or so NSCLC patients in the cohort were treatment-naive and had localized lung tumors that were resected. Of the NSCLC patients, around 130 were male and approximately 110 were female, and the mean age was about 69 years.

Broad study findings and their caveats: Uninvolved tumor-adjacent lung showed the highest T cell clonality, higher than tumor, which suggests more focused antigenic responses in the adjacent lung. Higher blood T cell density associated with longer overall survival, while higher adjacent-lung clonality associated with shorter survival. Because multi-region tumor sequencing was not performed, intratumor heterogeneity could not be ruled out. Of the top 100 tumor clones, a median of roughly 56 were detected in paired uninvolved adjacent lung; 28 were also among that lung's top 100. Because the study design was exploratory, TCR variables were selected using unadjusted p-values without false-discovery rate correction.

The chain uses TRBV18 and TRBJ2-1; the D gene is perhaps TRBD1, from 6 matching bases. The material was peripheral blood, obtained before any cancer treatment. The sequence derives from a male donor aged 60 or over with stage III squamous cell lung carcinoma. The CDR3 here reads CASSPTQGSEQFF. In nucleotides, the sequence is TGTGCCAGCTCACCGACCCAGGGGAGTGAGCAGTTCTTC.